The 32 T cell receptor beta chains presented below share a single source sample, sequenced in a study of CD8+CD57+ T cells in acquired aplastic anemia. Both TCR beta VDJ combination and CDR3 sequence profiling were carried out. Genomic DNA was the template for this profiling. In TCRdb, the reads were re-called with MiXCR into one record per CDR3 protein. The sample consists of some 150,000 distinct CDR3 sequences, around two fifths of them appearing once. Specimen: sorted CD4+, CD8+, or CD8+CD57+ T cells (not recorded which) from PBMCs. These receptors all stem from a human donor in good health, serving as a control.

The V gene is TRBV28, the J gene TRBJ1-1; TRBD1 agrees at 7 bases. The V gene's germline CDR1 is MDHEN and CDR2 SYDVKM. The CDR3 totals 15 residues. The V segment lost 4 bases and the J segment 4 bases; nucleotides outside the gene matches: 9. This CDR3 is CASSSAGGGGTEAFF. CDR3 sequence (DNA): TGTGCCAGCAGTTCCGCAGGGGGAGGAGGCACTGAAGCTTTCTTT.

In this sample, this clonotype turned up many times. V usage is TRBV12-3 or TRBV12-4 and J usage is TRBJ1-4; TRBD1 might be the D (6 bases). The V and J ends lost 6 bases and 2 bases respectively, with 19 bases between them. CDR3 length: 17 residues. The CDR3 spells CASSPSYTGTTNEKLFF. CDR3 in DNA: TGTGCCAGCAGCCCCTCCTACACAGGGACGACTAATGAAAAACTGTTTTTT.

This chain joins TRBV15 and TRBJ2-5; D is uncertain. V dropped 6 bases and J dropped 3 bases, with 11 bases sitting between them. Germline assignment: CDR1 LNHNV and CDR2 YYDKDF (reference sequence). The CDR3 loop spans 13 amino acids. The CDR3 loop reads CATSRDTKETQYF. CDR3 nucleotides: TGTGCCACCAGTCGAGATACAAAAGAGACCCAGTACTTC.

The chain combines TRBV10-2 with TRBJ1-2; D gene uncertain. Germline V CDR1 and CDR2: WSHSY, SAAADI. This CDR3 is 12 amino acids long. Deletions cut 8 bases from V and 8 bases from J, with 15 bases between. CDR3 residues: CASRRGQEGYTF. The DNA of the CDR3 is TGCGCCAGCCGACGAGGGCAGGAAGGCTACACCTTC.

CDR3 DNA: TGTGCCAGCAGCCCCGGGACAGCTATTAACTATGGCTACACCTTC. Protein product: CASSPGTAINYGYTF. V and J are TRBV2 and TRBJ1-2, with TRBD1 matching over 7 bases. Looked up from germline, CDR1 is SNHLY and CDR2 is FYNNEI. V was clipped by 6 bases and J by 1 base; unmatched bases: 8. The CDR3 sequence is 15 residues long.

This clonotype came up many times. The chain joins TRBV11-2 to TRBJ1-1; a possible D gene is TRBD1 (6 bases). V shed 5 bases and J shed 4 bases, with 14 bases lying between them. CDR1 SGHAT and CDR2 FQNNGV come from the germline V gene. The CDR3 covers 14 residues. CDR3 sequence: CASSPTGRTTEAFF. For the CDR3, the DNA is TGTGCCAGCAGCCCCACAGGGAGGACCACTGAAGCTTTCTTT. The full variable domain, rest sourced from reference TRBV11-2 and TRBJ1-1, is EAGVAQSPRYKIIEKRQSVAFWCNPISGHATLYWYQQILGQGPKLLIQFQNNGVVDDSQLPKDRFSAERLKGVDSTLKIQPAKLEDSAVYLCASSPTGRTTEAFFGQGTRLTVV.

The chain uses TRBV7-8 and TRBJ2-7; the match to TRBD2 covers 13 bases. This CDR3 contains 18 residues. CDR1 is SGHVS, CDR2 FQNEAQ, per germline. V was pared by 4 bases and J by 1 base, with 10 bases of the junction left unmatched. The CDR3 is CASSSWTSGGRNSYEQYF. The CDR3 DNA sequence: TGTGCCAGCAGCTCCTGGACTAGCGGGGGACGCAATTCCTACGAGCAGTACTTC.

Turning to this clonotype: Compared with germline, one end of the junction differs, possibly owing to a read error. CDR3 in amino acids: CANSYGGQTPRTEAFF. The CDR3 coding sequence is TGTGCCAACAGTTACGGGGGACAGACGCCCCGCACTGAAGCTTTCTTT. The chain couples TRBV6-6 to TRBJ1-1, with 7 bases identical to TRBD1. Germline lookup yields CDR1 MNHNY and CDR2 SVGAGI (reference sequence). This CDR3 is built from 16 residues.

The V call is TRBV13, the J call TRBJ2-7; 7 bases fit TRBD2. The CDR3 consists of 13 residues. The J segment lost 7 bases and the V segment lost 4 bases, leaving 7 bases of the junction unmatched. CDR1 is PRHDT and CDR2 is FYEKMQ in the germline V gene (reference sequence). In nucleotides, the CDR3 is TGTGCCAGCAGCTCTGTGGGGGGGGAAGAGCAGTACTTC. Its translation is CASSSVGGEEQYF.

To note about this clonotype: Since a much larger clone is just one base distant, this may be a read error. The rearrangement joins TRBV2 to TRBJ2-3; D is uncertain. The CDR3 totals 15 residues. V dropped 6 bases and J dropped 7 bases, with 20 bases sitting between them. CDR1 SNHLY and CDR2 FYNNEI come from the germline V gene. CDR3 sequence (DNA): TGTGCCAGCAGGGGGATCAAACGGTCTGCAAATACGCAGTATTTT. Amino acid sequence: CASRGIKRSANTQYF.

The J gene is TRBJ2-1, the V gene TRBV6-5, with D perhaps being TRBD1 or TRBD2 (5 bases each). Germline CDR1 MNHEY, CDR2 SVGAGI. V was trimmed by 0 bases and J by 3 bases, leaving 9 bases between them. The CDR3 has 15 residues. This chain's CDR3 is CASSYSGELYNEQFF. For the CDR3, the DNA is TGTGCCAGCAGTTACTCAGGGGAGCTCTACAATGAGCAGTTCTTC.

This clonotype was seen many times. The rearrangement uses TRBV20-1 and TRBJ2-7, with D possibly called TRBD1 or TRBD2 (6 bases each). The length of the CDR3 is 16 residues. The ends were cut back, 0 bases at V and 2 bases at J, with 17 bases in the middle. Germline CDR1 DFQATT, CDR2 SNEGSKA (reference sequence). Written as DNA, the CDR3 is TGCAGTGCTAGAGATGTGCTCCGGGGGCCCCCCTACGAGCAGTACTTC. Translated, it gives CSARDVLRGPPYEQYF.

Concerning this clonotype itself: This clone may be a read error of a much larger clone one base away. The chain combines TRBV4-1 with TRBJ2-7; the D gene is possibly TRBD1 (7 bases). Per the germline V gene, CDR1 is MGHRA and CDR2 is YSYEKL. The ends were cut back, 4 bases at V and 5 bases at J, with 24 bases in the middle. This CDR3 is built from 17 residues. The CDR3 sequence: CASSRVIRGDRSDEQYF. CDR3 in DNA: TGCGCCAGCAGCCGGGTCATTAGGGGGGACAGATCCGACGAGCAGTACTTC.

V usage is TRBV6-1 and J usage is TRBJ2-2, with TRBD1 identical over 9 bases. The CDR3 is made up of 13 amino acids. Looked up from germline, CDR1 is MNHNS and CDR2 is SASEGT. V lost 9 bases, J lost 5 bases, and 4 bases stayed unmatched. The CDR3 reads CASGQGLTGELFF. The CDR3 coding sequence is TGTGCCAGTGGACAGGGGTTGACCGGGGAGCTGTTTTTT.

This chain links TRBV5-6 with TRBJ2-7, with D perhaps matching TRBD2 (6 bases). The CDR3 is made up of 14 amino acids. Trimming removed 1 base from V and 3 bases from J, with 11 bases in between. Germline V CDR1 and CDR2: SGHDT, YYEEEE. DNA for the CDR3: TGTGCCAGCAGCTTGTTTGGAGGGGACTACGAGCAGTACTTC. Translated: CASSLFGGDYEQYF.

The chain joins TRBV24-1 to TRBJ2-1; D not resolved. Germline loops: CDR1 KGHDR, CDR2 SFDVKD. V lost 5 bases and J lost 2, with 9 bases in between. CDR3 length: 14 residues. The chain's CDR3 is CATSVPNTYNEQFF. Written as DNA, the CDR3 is TGTGCCACCAGTGTCCCGAACACCTACAATGAGCAGTTCTTC.

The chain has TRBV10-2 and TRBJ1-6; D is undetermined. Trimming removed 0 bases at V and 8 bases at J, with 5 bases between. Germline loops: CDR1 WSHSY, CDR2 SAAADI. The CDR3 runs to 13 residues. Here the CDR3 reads CASSESTHSPLHF. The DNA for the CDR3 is TGCGCCAGCAGTGAGTCGACTCATTCACCCCTCCACTTT.

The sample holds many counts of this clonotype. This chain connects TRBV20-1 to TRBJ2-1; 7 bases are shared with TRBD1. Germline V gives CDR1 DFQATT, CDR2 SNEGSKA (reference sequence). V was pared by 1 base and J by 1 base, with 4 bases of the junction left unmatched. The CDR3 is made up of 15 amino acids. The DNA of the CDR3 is TGCAGTGCTAGAGCGACAGGGCGGTCCTACAATGAGCAGTTCTTC. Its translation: CSARATGRSYNEQFF.

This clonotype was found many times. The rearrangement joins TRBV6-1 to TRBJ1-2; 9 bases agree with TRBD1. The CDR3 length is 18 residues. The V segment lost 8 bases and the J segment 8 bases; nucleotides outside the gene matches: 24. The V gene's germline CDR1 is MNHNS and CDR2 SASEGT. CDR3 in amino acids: CASWPGQGSPGFLLGYTF. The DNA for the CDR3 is TGTGCCAGCTGGCCGGGACAGGGCTCTCCCGGGTTTCTATTAGGCTACACCTTC.

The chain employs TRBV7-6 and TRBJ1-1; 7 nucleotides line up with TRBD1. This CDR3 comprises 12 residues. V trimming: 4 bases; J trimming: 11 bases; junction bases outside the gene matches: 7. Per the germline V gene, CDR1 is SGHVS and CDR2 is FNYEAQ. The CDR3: CASSSTDRHAFF. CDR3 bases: TGTGCCAGCAGCTCGACGGACAGGCACGCTTTCTTT.

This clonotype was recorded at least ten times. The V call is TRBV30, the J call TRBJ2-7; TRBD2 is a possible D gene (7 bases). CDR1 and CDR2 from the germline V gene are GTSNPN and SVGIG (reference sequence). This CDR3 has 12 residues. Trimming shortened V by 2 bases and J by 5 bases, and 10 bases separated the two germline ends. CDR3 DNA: TGTGCCTGGAGTTGGGAGGGGGACGAGCAGTACTTC. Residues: CAWSWEGDEQYF.

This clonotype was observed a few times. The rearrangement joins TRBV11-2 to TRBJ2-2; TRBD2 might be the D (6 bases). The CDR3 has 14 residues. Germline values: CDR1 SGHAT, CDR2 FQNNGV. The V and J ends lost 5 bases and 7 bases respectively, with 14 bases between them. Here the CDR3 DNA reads TGTGCCAGCAGCCTCCAAACGGGGGTCGGGGAGCTGTTTTTT. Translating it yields CASSLQTGVGELFF.

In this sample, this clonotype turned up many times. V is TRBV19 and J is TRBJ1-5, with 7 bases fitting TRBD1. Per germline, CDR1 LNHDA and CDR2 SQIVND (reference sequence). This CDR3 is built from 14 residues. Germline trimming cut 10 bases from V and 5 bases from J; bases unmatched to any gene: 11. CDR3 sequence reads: CATQDRLSDQPQHF. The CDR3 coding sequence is TGTGCCACCCAGGACAGGTTGTCGGATCAGCCCCAGCATTTT.

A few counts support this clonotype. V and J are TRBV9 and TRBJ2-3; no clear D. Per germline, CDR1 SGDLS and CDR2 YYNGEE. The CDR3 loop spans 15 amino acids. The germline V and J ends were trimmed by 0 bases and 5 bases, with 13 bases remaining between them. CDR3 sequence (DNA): TGTGCCAGCAGCGTAGGGTACGGTGGGAAAGATACGCAGTATTTT. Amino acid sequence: CASSVGYGGKDTQYF.

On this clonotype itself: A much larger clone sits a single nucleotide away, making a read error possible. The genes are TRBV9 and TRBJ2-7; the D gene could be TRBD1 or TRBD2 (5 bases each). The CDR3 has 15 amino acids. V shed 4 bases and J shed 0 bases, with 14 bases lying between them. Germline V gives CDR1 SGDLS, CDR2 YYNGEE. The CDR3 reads CASSSIRGSSYEQYF. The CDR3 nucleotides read TGTGCCAGCAGCTCAATCCGGGGCAGCTCCTACGAGCAGTACTTC.

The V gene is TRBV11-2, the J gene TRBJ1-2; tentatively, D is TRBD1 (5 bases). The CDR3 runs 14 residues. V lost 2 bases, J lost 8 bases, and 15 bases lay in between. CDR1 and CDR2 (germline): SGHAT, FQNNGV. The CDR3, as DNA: TGTGCCAGCAGCTTAAAGATGGGGGGTCACGGCTACACCTTC. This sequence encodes CASSLKMGGHGYTF.

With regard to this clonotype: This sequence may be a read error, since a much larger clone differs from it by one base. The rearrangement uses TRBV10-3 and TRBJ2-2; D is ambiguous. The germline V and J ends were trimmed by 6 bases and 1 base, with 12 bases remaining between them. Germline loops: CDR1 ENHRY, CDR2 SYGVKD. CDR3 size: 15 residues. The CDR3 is CAISVAGVNTGELFF. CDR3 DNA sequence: TGTGCCATCAGCGTAGCTGGGGTGAACACCGGGGAGCTGTTTTTT.

CDR3 bases: TGTGCCAGCAGCGCCGGTCCCTCAGGGGGGGATACCGGGGAGCTGTTTTTT. It yields the protein CASSAGPSGGDTGELFF. V is TRBV9 and J is TRBJ2-2; D may be TRBD1 or TRBD2 (7 bases each). The germline V and J ends were trimmed by 3 bases and 5 bases, with 20 bases remaining between them. The CDR3 consists of 17 residues. Germline V CDR1 and CDR2: SGDLS, YYNGEE.

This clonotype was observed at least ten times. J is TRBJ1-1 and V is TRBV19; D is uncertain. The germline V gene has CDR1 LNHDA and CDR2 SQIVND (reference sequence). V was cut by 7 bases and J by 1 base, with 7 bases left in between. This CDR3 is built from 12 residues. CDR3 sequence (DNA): TGTGCCAGTATTTACAGGAACACTGAAGCTTTCTTT. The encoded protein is CASIYRNTEAFF.

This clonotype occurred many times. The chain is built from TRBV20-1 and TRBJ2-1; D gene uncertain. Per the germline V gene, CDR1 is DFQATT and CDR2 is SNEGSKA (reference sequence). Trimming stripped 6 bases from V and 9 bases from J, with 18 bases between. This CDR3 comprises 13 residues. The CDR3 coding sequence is TGCAGTGCGTCTCTTACGTCCGGGCCTGAGCAGTTCTTC. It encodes CSASLTSGPEQFF.

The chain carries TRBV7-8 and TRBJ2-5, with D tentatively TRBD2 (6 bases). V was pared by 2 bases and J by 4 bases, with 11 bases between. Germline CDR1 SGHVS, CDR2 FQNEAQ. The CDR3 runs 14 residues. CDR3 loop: CASSLRTNGETQYF. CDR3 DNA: TGTGCCAGCAGCTTAAGGACTAATGGAGAGACCCAGTACTTC.

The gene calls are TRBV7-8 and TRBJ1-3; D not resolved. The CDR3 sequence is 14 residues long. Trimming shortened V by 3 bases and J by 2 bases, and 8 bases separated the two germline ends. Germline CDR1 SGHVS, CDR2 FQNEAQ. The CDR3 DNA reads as TGTGCCAGCAGCTTCGAGTCCACTGGAAACACCATATATTTT. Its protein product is CASSFESTGNTIYF.